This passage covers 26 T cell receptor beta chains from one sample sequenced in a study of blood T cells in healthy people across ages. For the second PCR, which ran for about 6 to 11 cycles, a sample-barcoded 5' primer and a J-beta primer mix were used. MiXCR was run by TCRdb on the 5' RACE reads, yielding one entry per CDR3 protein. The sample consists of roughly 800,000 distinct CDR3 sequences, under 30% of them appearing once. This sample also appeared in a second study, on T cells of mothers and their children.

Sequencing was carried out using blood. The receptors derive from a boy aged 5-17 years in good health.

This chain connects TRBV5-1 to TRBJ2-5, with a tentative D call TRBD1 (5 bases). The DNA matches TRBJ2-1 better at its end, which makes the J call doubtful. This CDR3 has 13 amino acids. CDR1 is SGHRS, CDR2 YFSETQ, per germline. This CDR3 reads CASSGQGDNEQFF. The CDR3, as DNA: TGCGCCAGCAGCGGGCAGGGTGACAATGAGCAGTTCTTC.

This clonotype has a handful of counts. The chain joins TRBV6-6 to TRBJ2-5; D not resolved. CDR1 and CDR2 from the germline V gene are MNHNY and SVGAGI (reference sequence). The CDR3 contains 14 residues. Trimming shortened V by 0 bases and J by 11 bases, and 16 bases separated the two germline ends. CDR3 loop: CASSYSAAPVEQYF. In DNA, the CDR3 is TGTGCCAGCAGTTACTCGGCGGCGCCCGTGGAGCAGTACTTC.

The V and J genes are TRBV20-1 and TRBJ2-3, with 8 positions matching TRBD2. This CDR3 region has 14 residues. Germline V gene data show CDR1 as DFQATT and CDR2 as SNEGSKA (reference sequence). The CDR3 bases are TGCAGAGCCGGGACTAGGGCACCCACAGATACGCAGTATTTT. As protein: CRAGTRAPTDTQYF.

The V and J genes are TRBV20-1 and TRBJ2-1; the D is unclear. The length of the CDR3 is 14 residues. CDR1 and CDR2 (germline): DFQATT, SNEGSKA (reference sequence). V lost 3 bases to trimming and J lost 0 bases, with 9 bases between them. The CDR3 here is CSASRPSSYNEQFF. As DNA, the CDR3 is TGCAGTGCTAGTAGGCCAAGCTCCTACAATGAGCAGTTCTTC.

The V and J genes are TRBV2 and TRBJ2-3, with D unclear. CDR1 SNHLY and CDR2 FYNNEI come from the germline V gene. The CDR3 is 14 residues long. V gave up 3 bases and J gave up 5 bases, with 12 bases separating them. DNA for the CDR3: TGTGCCAGCAGTGACCCCACGACGGGAGATACGCAGTATTTT. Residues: CASSDPTTGDTQYF.

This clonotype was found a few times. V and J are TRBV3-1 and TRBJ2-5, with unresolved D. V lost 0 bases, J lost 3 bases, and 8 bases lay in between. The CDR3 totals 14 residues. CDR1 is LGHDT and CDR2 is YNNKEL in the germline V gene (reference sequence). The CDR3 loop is CASSQDTSEETQYF. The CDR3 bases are TGTGCCAGCAGCCAAGATACCAGCGAAGAGACCCAGTACTTC.

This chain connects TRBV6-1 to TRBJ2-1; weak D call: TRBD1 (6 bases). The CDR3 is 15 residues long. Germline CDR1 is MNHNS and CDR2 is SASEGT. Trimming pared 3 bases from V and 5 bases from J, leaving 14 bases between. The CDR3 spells CASSDVTGTHNEQFF. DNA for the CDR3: TGTGCCAGCAGTGATGTGACAGGTACCCACAATGAGCAGTTCTTC.

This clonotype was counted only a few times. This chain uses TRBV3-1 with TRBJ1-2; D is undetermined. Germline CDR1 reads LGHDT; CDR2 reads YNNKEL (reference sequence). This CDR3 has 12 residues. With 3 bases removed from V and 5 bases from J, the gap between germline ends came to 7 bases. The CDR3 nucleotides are TGTGCCAGCAGCCACACCCAGTATGGCTACACCTTC. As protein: CASSHTQYGYTF.

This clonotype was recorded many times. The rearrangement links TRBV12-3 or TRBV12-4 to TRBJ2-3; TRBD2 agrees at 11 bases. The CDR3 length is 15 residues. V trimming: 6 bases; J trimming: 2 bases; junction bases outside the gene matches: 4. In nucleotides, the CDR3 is TGTGCCAGCAGACTAGCGGGGGCCATCACAGATACGCAGTATTTT. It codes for CASRLAGAITDTQYF.

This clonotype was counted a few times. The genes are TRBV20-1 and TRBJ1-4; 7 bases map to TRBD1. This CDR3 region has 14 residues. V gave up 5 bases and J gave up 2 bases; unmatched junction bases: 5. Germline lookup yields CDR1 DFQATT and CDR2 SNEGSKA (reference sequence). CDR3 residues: CSAPGQDTNEKLFF. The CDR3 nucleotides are TGCAGTGCTCCCGGACAGGATACTAATGAAAAACTGTTTTTT.

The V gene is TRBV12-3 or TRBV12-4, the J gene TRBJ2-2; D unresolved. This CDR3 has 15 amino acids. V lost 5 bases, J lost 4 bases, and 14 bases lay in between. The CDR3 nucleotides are TGTGCCAGCAGTCCCAGCTGGGGTCCCACCGGGGAGCTGTTTTTT. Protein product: CASSPSWGPTGELFF.

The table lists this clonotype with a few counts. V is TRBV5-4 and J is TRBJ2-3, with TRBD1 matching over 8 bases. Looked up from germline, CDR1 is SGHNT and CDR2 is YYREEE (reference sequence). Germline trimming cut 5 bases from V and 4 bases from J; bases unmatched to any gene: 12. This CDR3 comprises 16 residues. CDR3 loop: CASSIGQGAPPDTQYF. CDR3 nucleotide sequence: TGTGCCAGCAGTATCGGCCAGGGGGCTCCCCCAGATACGCAGTATTTT. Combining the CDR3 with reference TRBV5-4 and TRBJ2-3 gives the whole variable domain ETGVTQSPTHLIKTRGQQVTLRCSSQSGHNTVSWYQQALGQGPQFIFQYYREEENGRGNFPPRFSGLQFPNYSSELNVNALELDDSALYLCASSIGQGAPPDTQYFGPGTRLTVL.

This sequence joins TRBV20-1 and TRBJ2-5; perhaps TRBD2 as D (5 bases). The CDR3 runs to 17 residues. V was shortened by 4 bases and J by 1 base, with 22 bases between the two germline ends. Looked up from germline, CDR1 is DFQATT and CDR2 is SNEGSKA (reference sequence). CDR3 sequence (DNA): TGCAGTGCTACCTCCCCGGGGTTGGCCCGTTCCCAAGAGACCCAGTACTTC. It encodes CSATSPGLARSQETQYF.

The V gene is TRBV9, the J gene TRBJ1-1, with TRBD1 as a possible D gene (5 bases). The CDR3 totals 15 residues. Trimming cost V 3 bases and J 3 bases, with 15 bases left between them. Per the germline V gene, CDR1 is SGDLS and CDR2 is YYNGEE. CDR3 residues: CASSDAEMGDTEAFF. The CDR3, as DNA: TGTGCCAGCAGCGACGCGGAGATGGGGGACACTGAAGCTTTCTTT.

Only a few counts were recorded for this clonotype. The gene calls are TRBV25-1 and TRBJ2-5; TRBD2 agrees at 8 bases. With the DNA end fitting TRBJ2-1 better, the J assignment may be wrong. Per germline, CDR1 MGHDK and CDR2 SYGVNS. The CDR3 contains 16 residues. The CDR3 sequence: CASSDWVSGGYNEQFF. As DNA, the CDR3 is TGTGCCAGCAGTGACTGGGTGAGCGGGGGTTACAATGAGCAGTTCTTC.

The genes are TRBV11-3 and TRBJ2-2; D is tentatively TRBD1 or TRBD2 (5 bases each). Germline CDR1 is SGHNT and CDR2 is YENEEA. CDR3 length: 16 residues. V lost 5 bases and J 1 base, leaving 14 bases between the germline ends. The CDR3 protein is CASSPVRGRNTGELFF. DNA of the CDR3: TGTGCCAGCAGCCCTGTGAGGGGAAGGAACACCGGGGAGCTGTTTTTT.

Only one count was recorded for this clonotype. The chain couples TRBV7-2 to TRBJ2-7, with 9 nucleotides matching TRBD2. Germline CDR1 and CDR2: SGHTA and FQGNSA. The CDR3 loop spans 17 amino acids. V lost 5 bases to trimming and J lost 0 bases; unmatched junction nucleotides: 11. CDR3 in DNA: TGTGCCAGCAGCGCAGACAGATTTAGCGGGAGCTCCTACGAGCAGTACTTC. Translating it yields CASSADRFSGSSYEQYF.

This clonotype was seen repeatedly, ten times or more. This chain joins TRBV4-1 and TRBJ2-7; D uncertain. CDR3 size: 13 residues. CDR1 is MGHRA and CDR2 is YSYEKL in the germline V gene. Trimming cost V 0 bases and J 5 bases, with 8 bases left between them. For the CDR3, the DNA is TGCGCCAGCAGCCAAGACCCCGATGACGAGCAGTACTTC. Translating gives CASSQDPDDEQYF.

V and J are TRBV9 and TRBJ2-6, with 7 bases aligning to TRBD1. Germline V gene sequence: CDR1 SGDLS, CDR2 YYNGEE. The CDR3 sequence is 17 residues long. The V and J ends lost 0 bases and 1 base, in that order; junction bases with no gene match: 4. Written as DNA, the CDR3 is TGTGCCAGCAGCGTAGGGGGACAGCCATCTGGGGCCAACGTCCTGACTTTC. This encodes CASSVGGQPSGANVLTF. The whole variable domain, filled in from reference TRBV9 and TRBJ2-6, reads DSGVTQTPKHLITATGQRVTLRCSPRSGDLSVYWYQQSLDQGLQFLIQYYNGEERAKGNILERFSAQQFPDLHSELNLSSLELGDSALYFCASSVGGQPSGANVLTFGAGSRLTVL.

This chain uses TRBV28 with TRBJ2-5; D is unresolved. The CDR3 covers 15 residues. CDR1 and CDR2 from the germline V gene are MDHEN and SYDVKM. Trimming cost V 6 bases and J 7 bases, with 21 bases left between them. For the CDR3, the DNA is TGTGCCAGCAGACCAATACGACTCACCCTAGGGACCCAGTACTTC. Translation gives CASRPIRLTLGTQYF.

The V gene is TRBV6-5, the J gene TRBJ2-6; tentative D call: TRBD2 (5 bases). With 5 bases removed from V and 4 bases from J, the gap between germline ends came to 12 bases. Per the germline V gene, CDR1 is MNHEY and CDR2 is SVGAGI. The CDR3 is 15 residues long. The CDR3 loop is CASSGRDPGANVLTF. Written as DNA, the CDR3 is TGTGCCAGCAGTGGACGGGATCCCGGGGCCAACGTCCTGACTTTC.

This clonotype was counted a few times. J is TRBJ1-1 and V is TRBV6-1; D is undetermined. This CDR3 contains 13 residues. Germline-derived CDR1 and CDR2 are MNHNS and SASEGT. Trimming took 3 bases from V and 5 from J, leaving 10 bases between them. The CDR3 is CASSDKRTTEAFF. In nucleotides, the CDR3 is TGTGCCAGCAGTGACAAACGAACTACTGAAGCTTTCTTT.

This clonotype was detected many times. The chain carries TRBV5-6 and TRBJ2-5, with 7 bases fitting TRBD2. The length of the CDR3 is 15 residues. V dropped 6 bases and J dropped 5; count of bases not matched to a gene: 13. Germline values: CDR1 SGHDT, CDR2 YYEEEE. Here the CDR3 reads CASTFGGTKRETQYF. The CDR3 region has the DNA TGTGCCAGCACCTTTGGAGGGACTAAGAGGGAGACCCAGTACTTC.

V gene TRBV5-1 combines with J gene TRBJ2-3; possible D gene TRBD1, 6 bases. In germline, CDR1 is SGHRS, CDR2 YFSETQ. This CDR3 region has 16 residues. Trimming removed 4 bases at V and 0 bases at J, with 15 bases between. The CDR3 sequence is CASSPGHGVSTDTQYF. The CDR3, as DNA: TGCGCCAGCAGCCCGGGACATGGTGTGAGCACAGATACGCAGTATTTT.

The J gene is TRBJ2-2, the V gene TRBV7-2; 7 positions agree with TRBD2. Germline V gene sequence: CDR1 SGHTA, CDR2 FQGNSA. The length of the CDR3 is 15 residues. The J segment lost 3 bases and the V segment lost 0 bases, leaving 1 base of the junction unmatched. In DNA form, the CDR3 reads TGTGCCAGCAGCTTAGCGGGGGGGTACACCGGGGAGCTGTTTTTT. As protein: CASSLAGGYTGELFF. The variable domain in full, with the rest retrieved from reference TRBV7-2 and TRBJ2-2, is GAGVSQSPSNKVTEKGKDVELRCDPISGHTALYWYRQSLGQGLEFLIYFQGNSAPDKSGLPSDRFSAERTGGSVSTLTIQRTQQEDSAVYLCASSLAGGYTGELFFGEGSRLTVL.

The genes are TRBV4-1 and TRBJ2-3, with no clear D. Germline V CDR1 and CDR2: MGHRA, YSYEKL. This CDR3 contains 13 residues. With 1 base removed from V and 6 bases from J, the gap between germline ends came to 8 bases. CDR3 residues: CASSQAPTDTQYF. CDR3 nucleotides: TGCGCCAGCAGCCAAGCTCCCACGGATACGCAGTATTTT.